This is a list of T cell receptor beta chains from one sample in a study of Graves' ophthalmopathy and Graves' hyperthyroidism. Using its own MiXCR run on the multiplex PCR reads, TCRdb lists one record per CDR3 protein. The sample shows around 340,000 distinct CDR3 sequences, roughly 17% of them seen only once. Sequenced material: peripheral blood. Every receptor here comes from an adult man with Graves' ophthalmopathy. The conserved cysteine and the conserved F or W are not part of the CDR3 here.

TRBV7-9,TRBJ1-1,ASSSPADEAF
TRBV9,TRBJ1-2,ASSVEVGDGVGEGYT
TRBV7-7,TRBJ2-5,ASSLTGLAGGPETQY
TRBV7-9,TRBJ2-7,ASSSHDQEQY
TRBV18,TRBJ1-2,ASSQEQGSYGYT
TRBV29-1,TRBJ2-2,SADRGSANTGELF
TRBV3-1,TRBJ2-5,ASSQEIAGAGMKETQY
TRBV12-3/TRBV12-4,TRBJ2-5,ASSFSRGGQETQY
TRBV2,TRBJ2-7,ASSLGLSQEQY
TRBV6-2/TRBV6-3,TRBJ2-6,ASSPPDRGSGANVLT
TRBV7-2,TRBJ2-5,ASSEGGIKGETQY
TRBV20-1,TRBJ2-2,SAIHPGQGSTGELF
TRBV19,TRBJ2-5,ASSPGLAGAKETQY
TRBV11-2,TRBJ2-5,ASSLYDSTPWETQY
TRBV11-1,TRBJ1-3,ASSAGRTITGNTIS
TRBV20-1,TRBJ2-7,SARGRDTSYEQY
TRBV28,TRBJ2-1,ASSLGGGGNEQF
TRBV7-2,TRBJ1-2,ASSLAGTANGYT
TRBV20-1,TRBJ1-2,SASFPGIGYGYT
TRBV29-1,TRBJ2-7,SVLGTQSTYEQY
TRBV6-5,TRBJ2-7,ASVADYEQY
TRBV7-6,TRBJ2-7,ASSMGQGGEQY
TRBV5-1,TRBJ2-7,ASSLVQATNYEQY
TRBV30,TRBJ2-5,AWDRGAEGQETQY
TRBV9,TRBJ2-7,ASSPLGQGFHEQY
TRBV19,TRBJ1-5,ASSRTLDRVGNQPQH
TRBV29-1,TRBJ2-5,SAVARGRQETQY
TRBV6-2/TRBV6-3,TRBJ2-7,ASSYPGTSGYEQY
TRBV6-4,TRBJ2-5,ASSAGDRVATQY
TRBV5-1,TRBJ1-1,ASSLAFGGPNTEAF
TRBV24-1,TRBJ1-2,AAGRDRGGYT
TRBV11-2,TRBJ2-7,ASSLVVSPPYEQY
TRBV12-3/TRBV12-4,TRBJ2-5,ASSFSQTGKGWKTQY
TRBV12-3/TRBV12-4,TRBJ1-1,ASTQRAPYLGAF
TRBV6-5,TRBJ2-5,ASSYTRLGSQY
TRBV2,TRBJ2-5,ASKSQETQY
TRBV6-2/TRBV6-3,TRBJ2-7,ASILPRAGGVYEQY
TRBV6-2/TRBV6-3,TRBJ1-1,ASSYSAGLMAEAF
TRBV29-1,TRBJ1-5,SVGQEGNQPQH
TRBV4-2,TRBJ1-2,ASSQGDGNYGYT
TRBV7-2,TRBJ2-7,ASNPGQRVYEQY
TRBV27,TRBJ1-5,ASSFPPMGAGSYYSNQPQH
TRBV5-5,TRBJ2-5,ASSLDGRTETQY
TRBV20-1,TRBJ1-5,TAGQSADQPQH